What follows are 24 T cell receptor beta chains derived from one specimen sequenced in a study of beta chain features in type 1 diabetes. Every isolated RNA sample was fully reverse transcribed, so sequencing captured expressed TCRB transcripts. Profiling relied on immunoSEQ multiplex PCR, and the TCRdb table lists in-frame clones only, not all of them. The sample lists a few hundred thousand clones, around 28% seen once, with around 0.065% in the top ten. The sequenced sample consisted of naive CD4+ T cells from blood. These TCRs come from a man younger than 35 in good health.

This clone has just a few counts. The CDR3: CASSSQGGAETQYF. Here the CDR3 DNA reads TGTGCCAGCAGTTCACAGGGGGGGGCGGAGACCCAGTACTTC. The rearrangement joins TRBV25-1 to TRBJ2-5, with D possibly matching TRBD1 (8 bases). Germline-derived CDR1 and CDR2 are MGHDK and SYGVNS. V lost 5 bases to trimming and J lost 5 bases, with 15 bases between them. This CDR3 contains 14 residues.

CDR3 region: CASTLVRAETQYF. The CDR3, as DNA: TGTGCCAGCACCCTAGTGAGGGCAGAGACCCAGTACTTC. This rearrangement joins TRBV6-6 to TRBJ2-5; TRBD2 is a possible D gene (5 bases). CDR3 length: 13 residues. Germline V gene data show CDR1 as MNHNY and CDR2 as SVGAGI (reference sequence). V shed 7 bases and J shed 4 bases, with 13 bases lying between them.

This clone appeared a few times. The J gene is TRBJ2-5, the V gene TRBV15; D might be TRBD2 (5 bases). V dropped 5 bases and J dropped 5 bases, with 12 bases sitting between them. This CDR3 contains 13 residues. Germline values: CDR1 LNHNV, CDR2 YYDKDF (reference sequence). The CDR3 DNA is TGTGCCACCAGCCCGAGGTGGGAGGAGACCCAGTACTTC. It encodes CATSPRWEETQYF.

The table lists this clone with a few counts. The chain has TRBV15 and TRBJ2-5, with a possible D match to TRBD2 (5 bases). CDR1 and CDR2 from the germline V gene are LNHNV and YYDKDF (reference sequence). Trimming took 0 bases from V and 0 from J, leaving 11 bases between them. The CDR3 has 16 residues. CDR3 nucleotides: TGTGCCACCAGCAGAGATCCCCCGGGAAACCAAGAGACCCAGTACTTC. Amino acid sequence: CATSRDPPGNQETQYF.

This clone was seen more than once but under ten times. The V and J genes are TRBV6-6 and TRBJ2-6; the D is unclear. V was cut by 6 bases and J by 0 bases, with 12 bases left in between. This CDR3 has 16 residues. Germline-derived CDR1 and CDR2 are MNHNY and SVGAGI (reference sequence). The CDR3, as DNA: TGTGCCAGCAGCCCCTCGGTGTCCTCTGGGGCCAACGTCCTGACTTTC. As protein: CASSPSVSSGANVLTF.

The chain combines TRBV30 with TRBJ2-1; 8 bases are shared with TRBD2. Germline V CDR1 and CDR2: GTSNPN, SVGIG (reference sequence). This CDR3 has 14 residues. V shed 1 base and J 7 bases; nucleotides not matched to a gene: 6. The CDR3 is CAWSAGGPRNEQFF. CDR3 bases: TGTGCCTGGAGTGCGGGAGGGCCGCGTAATGAGCAGTTCTTC.

V and J are TRBV19 and TRBJ2-2; no clear D gene. V was cut by 4 bases and J by 6 bases, with 9 bases left in between. This CDR3 region has 13 residues. Looked up from germline, CDR1 is LNHDA and CDR2 is SQIVND (reference sequence). The CDR3 region has the DNA TGTGCCAGTAGTACCCTTCCACCCGGGGAGCTGTTTTTT. It encodes CASSTLPPGELFF.

The V gene is TRBV30, the J gene TRBJ2-7; 9 positions match TRBD1. The CDR3 extends over 14 amino acids. J lost 2 bases, V lost 1 base, and 3 bases had no gene match. Germline lookup yields CDR1 GTSNPN and CDR2 SVGIG (reference sequence). CDR3 region: CAWSAGTGTYEQYF. The CDR3 nucleotides read TGTGCCTGGAGTGCGGGGACAGGGACCTACGAGCAGTACTTC.

This chain links TRBV28 with TRBJ2-2, with D tentatively TRBD1 (6 bases). CDR1 MDHEN and CDR2 SYDVKM come from the germline V gene. The CDR3 is made up of 15 amino acids. V lost 6 bases to trimming and J lost 4 bases, with 15 bases between them. The CDR3 nucleotides are TGTGCCAGCAGGCAACAGGGAAGGATCACCGGGGAGCTGTTTTTT. Protein product: CASRQQGRITGELFF.

This clone was seen a few times. The chain joins TRBV29-1 to TRBJ2-3; 7 positions agree with TRBD2. J gave up 2 bases and V 6 bases, and 11 bases lay outside the gene matches. CDR1 is SQVTM, CDR2 ANQGSEA, per germline. The CDR3 sequence is 15 residues long. The CDR3 is CSVLGYLAVTDTQYF. The CDR3 bases are TGCAGCGTCCTGGGGTACCTAGCGGTCACAGATACGCAGTATTTT.

In its sample, this clone was seen a few times. This chain joins TRBV29-1 and TRBJ2-1, with a weak D call TRBD1 (6 bases). V gave up 3 bases and J gave up 1 base, with 16 bases separating them. Germline V gives CDR1 SQVTM, CDR2 ANQGSEA. This CDR3 has 16 amino acids. CDR3: CSVDGGRDISYNEQFF. The CDR3 nucleotides read TGCAGCGTTGATGGGGGCAGGGACATATCCTACAATGAGCAGTTCTTC.

This clone was seen only a few times. Different DNA sequences within this sample yield the same CDR3. The chain links TRBV20-1 to TRBJ2-7; D is unresolved. Germline V lookup: CDR1 DFQATT, CDR2 SNEGSKA (reference sequence). The CDR3 has 11 residues. V was cut by 4 bases and J by 1 base, with 5 bases left in between. In DNA form, the CDR3 reads TGCAGTGCTAAGACTTCCTACGAGCAGTACTTC. It translates to CSAKTSYEQYF.

The genes are TRBV29-1 and TRBJ2-5; D is possibly TRBD2 (5 bases). Germline CDR1 reads SQVTM; CDR2 reads ANQGSEA. V lost 4 bases to trimming and J lost 5 bases, with 11 bases between them. The CDR3 is 12 residues long. Written as DNA, the CDR3 is TGCAGCGTTGCCCGCCCGGGGGAGACCCAGTACTTC. Its protein product is CSVARPGETQYF. Filled out from reference TRBV29-1 and TRBJ2-5, the complete variable domain reads SAVISQKPSRDICQRGTSLTIQCQVDSQVTMMFWYRQQPGQSLTLIATANQGSEATYESGFVIDKFPISRPNLTFSTLTVSNMSPEDSSIYLCSVARPGETQYFGPGTRLLVL.

This clone was counted only a few times. The J gene is TRBJ2-7, the V gene TRBV4-2, with D tentatively TRBD1 (6 bases). Trimming removed 1 base from V and 4 bases from J, with 17 bases in between. The CDR3 runs to 16 residues. Germline CDR1 reads LGHNA; CDR2 reads YNFKEQ. CDR3 in amino acids: CASSQVVSGVTYEQYF. CDR3 bases: TGTGCCAGCAGCCAAGTAGTGTCAGGGGTGACTTACGAGCAGTACTTC.

V and J are TRBV23-1 and TRBJ2-1; 10 bases agree with TRBD2. TRBV23-1 is designated an ORF whose function remains uncertain. CDR3 length: 17 residues. V shed 3 bases and J 1 base; nucleotides not matched to a gene: 6. The chain's CDR3 is CASSHPTSGHSYNEQFF. CDR3 bases: TGCGCCAGCAGTCATCCGACTAGCGGGCATTCCTACAATGAGCAGTTCTTC.

V and J are TRBV29-1 and TRBJ1-2, with D tentatively TRBD1 (5 bases). The length of the CDR3 is 12 residues. The germline V gene has CDR1 SQVTM and CDR2 ANQGSEA. V gave up 8 bases and J gave up 2 bases, with 12 bases separating them. The CDR3 bases are TGCAGCACCTGGGGCAGGAACTATGGCTACACCTTC. It translates to CSTWGRNYGYTF.

This clone was seen more than once but under ten times. The V gene is TRBV20-1, the J gene TRBJ2-1; D not certain. The V gene lost 5 bases and the J gene lost 4 bases, with 6 bases spanning the gap. The V gene's germline CDR1 is DFQATT and CDR2 SNEGSKA (reference sequence). The CDR3 totals 11 residues. CDR3 nucleotides: TGCAGTGCTTCAGCGTACAATGAGCAGTTCTTC. It is translated as CSASAYNEQFF.

V is TRBV5-6 and J is TRBJ1-1; D is unclear. Germline-derived CDR1 and CDR2 are SGHDT and YYEEEE. V lost 1 base and J lost 3, with 4 bases in between. There are 12 residues in the CDR3. CDR3 coding DNA: TGTGCCAGCAGCTTGTTGGACACTGAAGCTTTCTTT. Translated: CASSLLDTEAFF.

The chain couples TRBV6-5 to TRBJ2-1; D assignment may be TRBD1 or TRBD2 (5 bases each). Germline V lookup: CDR1 MNHEY, CDR2 SVGAGI. The V end lost 6 bases, the J end lost 14 bases, and 17 bases lay between the germline ends. The CDR3 contains 12 residues. The CDR3 here is CASSPGTSREFF. The CDR3 coding sequence is TGTGCCAGCAGCCCCGGGACCAGCCGCGAGTTCTTC.

The V and J genes are TRBV7-2 and TRBJ2-5; D is undetermined. Per germline, CDR1 SGHTA and CDR2 FQGNSA. This CDR3 is built from 13 residues. V lost 5 bases, J lost 2 bases, and 9 bases lay in between. The CDR3 DNA follows: TGTGCCAGCAGCCCCCGGCTGCAAGAGACCCAGTACTTC. Translated: CASSPRLQETQYF.

This clone was counted between two and nine times. The genes are TRBV29-1 and TRBJ2-7, with unresolved D. This CDR3 is 11 amino acids long. Germline CDR1 is SQVTM and CDR2 is ANQGSEA. With 7 bases removed from V and 3 bases from J, the gap between germline ends came to 10 bases. CDR3 sequence (DNA): TGCAGCGGCGCCCACGGCTACGAGCAGTACTTC. It specifies CSGAHGYEQYF.

The V and J genes are TRBV29-1 and TRBJ1-1; D ambiguous. Deletions cut 4 bases from V and 0 bases from J, with 12 bases between. In germline, CDR1 is SQVTM, CDR2 ANQGSEA. The CDR3 length is 14 residues. The CDR3 DNA follows: TGCAGCGTTGTGCGGAGCAGCTTGAACACTGAAGCTTTCTTT. Protein: CSVVRSSLNTEAFF.

In this sample, this clone turned up a few times. This rearrangement joins TRBV13 to TRBJ2-5, with D possibly matching TRBD1 (5 bases). The germline V and J ends were trimmed by 2 bases and 3 bases, with 10 bases remaining between them. In germline, CDR1 is PRHDT, CDR2 FYEKMQ (reference sequence). The CDR3 covers 14 residues. CDR3 nucleotide sequence: TGTGCCAGCAGCTTACGGCAGGGCAAAGAGACCCAGTACTTC. Its protein product is CASSLRQGKETQYF.

The chain links TRBV7-2 to TRBJ2-7; D gene unclear. Trimming removed 3 bases at V and 7 bases at J, with 10 bases between. Germline assignment: CDR1 SGHTA and CDR2 FQGNSA. The CDR3 has 12 amino acids. This CDR3 reads CASSFPATEQYF. The CDR3 nucleotides are TGTGCCAGCAGCTTTCCGGCGACGGAGCAGTACTTC.